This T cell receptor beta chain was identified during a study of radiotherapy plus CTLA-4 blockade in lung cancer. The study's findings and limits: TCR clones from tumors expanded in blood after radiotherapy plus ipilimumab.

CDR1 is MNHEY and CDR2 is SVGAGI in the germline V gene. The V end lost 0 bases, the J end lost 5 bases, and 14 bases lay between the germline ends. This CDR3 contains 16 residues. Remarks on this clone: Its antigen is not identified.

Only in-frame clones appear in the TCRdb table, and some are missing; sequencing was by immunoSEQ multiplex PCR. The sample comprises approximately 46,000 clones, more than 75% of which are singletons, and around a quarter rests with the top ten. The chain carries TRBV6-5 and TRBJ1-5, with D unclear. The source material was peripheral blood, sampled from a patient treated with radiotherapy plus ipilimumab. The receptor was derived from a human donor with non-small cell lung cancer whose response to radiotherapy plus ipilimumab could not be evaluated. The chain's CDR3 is CASSYSYSRRDQPQHF. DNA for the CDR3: TGTGCCAGCAGTTACTCTTACTCCCGACGGGATCAGCCCCAGCATTTT.